This TCR beta chain was captured in a study of cytomegalovirus exposure and HLA in healthy donors. Study-level points and caveats: A prior analysis recorded that most TCR beta V segments were productive about 87% or about 30% of the time. Immune exposure information available was restricted to CMV serostatus. Associated with cytomegalovirus, according to the listing, were 150 to 200 TCR beta chains.

CDR3 size: 12 residues. Germline V gives CDR1 GTSNPN, CDR2 SVGIG (reference sequence). J lost 5 bases, V lost 3 bases, and 3 bases had no gene match. Vbeta (60) and Jbeta (13) primers were used in the PCR. The assay was immunoSEQ multiplex PCR, and TCRdb's table has in-frame clones only and misses some. Among a few hundred thousand clones listed, about 83% were seen once. With respect to this clone: The antigen is undetermined.

The receptor's source is a woman between 45 and 60 years old in good health and CMV-seropositive. The J gene is TRBJ2-5, the V gene TRBV30, with 7 bases identical to TRBD2. Sequencing input: PBMCs. CDR3 in DNA: TGTGCCTGGAGAGGCGGGGGTGAGACCCAGTACTTC. It specifies CAWRGGGETQYF.